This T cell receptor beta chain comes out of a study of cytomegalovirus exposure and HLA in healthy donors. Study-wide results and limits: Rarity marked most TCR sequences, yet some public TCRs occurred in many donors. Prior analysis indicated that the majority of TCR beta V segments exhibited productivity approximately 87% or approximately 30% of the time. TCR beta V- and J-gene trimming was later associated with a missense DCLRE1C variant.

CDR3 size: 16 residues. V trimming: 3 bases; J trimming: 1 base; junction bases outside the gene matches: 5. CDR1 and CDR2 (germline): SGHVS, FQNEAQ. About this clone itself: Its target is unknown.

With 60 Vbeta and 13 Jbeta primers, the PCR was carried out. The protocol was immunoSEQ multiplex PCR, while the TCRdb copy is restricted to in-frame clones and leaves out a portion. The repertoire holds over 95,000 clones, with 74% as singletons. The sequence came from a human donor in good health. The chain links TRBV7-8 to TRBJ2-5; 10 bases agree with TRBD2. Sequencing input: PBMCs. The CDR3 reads CASSFITSGVQETQYF. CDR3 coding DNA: TGTGCCAGCAGCTTTATCACTAGCGGGGTCCAAGAGACCCAGTACTTC.